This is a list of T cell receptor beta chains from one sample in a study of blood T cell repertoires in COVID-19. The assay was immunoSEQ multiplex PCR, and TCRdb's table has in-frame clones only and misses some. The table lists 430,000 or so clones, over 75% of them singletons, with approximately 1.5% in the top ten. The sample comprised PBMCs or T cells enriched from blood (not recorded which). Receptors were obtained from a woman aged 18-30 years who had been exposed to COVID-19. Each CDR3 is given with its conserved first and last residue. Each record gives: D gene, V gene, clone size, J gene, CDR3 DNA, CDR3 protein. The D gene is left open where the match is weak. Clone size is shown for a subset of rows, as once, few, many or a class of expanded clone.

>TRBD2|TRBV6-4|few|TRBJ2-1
TGTGCCAGCGCGACTAGCGGGGGCCTCTTAGGGAATGAGCAGTTCTTC
CASATSGGLLGNEQFF
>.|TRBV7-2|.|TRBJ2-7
TGTGCCAGCAGCACGGGACTGAACTACGAGCAGTACTTC
CASSTGLNYEQYF
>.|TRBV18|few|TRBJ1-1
TGTGCCAGCTCACAGACAGATTTGAACACTGAAGCTTTCTTT
CASSQTDLNTEAFF
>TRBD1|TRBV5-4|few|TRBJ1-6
TGTGCCAGCAGCCTACAGGGGGGCTCACCCCTCCACTTT
CASSLQGGSPLHF
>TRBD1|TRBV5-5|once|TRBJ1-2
TGTGCCAGCAGCTTGACCGCCGGGACAGGGGGCGCGGGGGTTGGCTACACCTTC
CASSLTAGTGGAGVGYTF
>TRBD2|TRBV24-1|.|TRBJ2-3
TGTGCCACCAGTGATTTGACTAGCGGCCCAGATACGCAGTATTTT
CATSDLTSGPDTQYF
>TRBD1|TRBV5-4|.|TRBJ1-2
TGTGCCAGCAGCTGGGGACAGGCGGGAGATGGCTACACCTTC
CASSWGQAGDGYTF
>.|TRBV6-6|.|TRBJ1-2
TGTGCCAGCAGTCCCGCCGAGGGAAACTATGGCTACACCTTC
CASSPAEGNYGYTF
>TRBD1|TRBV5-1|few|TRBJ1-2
TGCGCCAGCAGCTTGGGGACAGGGGACTATGGCTACACCTTC
CASSLGTGDYGYTF
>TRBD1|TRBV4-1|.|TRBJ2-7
TGCGCCAGCAGCCGTTCGACAGGGGGGATGAGTTGGGTGTACGAGCAGTACTTC
CASSRSTGGMSWVYEQYF
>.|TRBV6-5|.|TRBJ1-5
TGTGCCAGCACCAAGGACAGTATTGGGGAGCAGCCCCAGCATTTT
CASTKDSIGEQPQHF
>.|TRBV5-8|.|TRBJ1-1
TGTGCCAGCGGAGACTCGCCAGTTTGGTACACTGAAGCTTTCTTT
CASGDSPVWYTEAFF
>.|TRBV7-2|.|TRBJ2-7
TGTGCCAGCAGCTTAACTACGATAGAGCAGTACTTC
CASSLTTIEQYF
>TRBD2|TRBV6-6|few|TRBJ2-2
TGTGCCAGCAGTCTCCTAGCGGGAGGGCAGAAGACCGGGGAGCTGTTTTTT
CASSLLAGGQKTGELFF
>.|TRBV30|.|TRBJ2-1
TGTGCCTGGGCCGTATCCTACAATGAGCAGTTCTTC
CAWAVSYNEQFF
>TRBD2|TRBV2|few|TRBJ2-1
TGTGCCAGCAGTATAGCGGGGGGCTCCTACAATGAGCAGTTCTTC
CASSIAGGSYNEQFF
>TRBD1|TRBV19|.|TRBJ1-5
TGTGCCAGTAGTATCGGGACAGGGAATCAGCCCCAGCATTTT
CASSIGTGNQPQHF
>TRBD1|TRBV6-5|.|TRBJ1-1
TGTGCCAGCAGTCTAAGGACAGGGGACACTGAAGCTTTCTTT
CASSLRTGDTEAFF
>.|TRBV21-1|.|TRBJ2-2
TGTGCCAGCAGCGATACCGGGACAGGGGACGGCGGAAGGACCGGGGAGCTGTTTTTT
CASSDTGTGDGGRTGELFF
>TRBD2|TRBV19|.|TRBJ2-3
TGTGCCAGTAGTGCTACCCGGGGGGGGCGGGATACGCAGTATTTT
CASSATRGGRDTQYF
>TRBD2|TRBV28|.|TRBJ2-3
TGTGCCAGCAGTTCCCCGGCGGCGGGGGGGTACACAGATACGCAGTATTTT
CASSSPAAGGYTDTQYF
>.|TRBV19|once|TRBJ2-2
TGTGCCAGTAGTATAGGTCATCGCGGGACCACGAACACCGGGGAGCTGTTTTTT
CASSIGHRGTTNTGELFF
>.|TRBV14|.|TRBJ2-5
TGTGCCAGCAGCCAAGGGGGCTCATACGAGACCCAGTACTTC
CASSQGGSYETQYF
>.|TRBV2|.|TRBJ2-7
TGTGCCAGCAGTGGACAGACGACTTTATACGAGCAGTACTTC
CASSGQTTLYEQYF
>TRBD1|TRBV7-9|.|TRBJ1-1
TGTGCCAGCAGCCCCCGGGACAGGGACACTGAAGCTTTCTTT
CASSPRDRDTEAFF
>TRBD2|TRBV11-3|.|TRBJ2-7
TGTGCCAGCAGCTTAGGGAGCGGGGGTGCTTACGAGCAGTACTTC
CASSLGSGGAYEQYF
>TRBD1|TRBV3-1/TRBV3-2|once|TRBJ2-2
TGTGCCACCAAAACCGGGACAGCGAACACCGGGGAGCTGTTTTTT
CATKTGTANTGELFF
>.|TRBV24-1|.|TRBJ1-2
TGTGCCACCAGTCAGGGATCGCACTATGGCTACACCTTC
CATSQGSHYGYTF
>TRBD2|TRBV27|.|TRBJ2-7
TGTGCCAGCAGTTTTCTCGGGACTAGCGGGAGTACGTACTTC
CASSFLGTSGSTYF
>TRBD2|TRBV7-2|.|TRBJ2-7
TGTGCCAGCAGCTTACGCCAATCTAGCGGGGGGTATTCCTACGAGCAGTACTTC
CASSLRQSSGGYSYEQYF
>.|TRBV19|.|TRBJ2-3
TGTGCCAGTAGTATGGGCCAGGCCACCCTAAGGTATTTT
CASSMGQATLRYF
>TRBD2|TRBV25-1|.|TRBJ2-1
TGTGCCAGCAGTAATACAGGTCTAGCGGGAAGCAATGAGCAGTTCTTC
CASSNTGLAGSNEQFF
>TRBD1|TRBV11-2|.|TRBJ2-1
TGTGCCAGCAGCTTAGCCGGGACAGGGGGCTACAATGAGCAGTTCTTC
CASSLAGTGGYNEQFF
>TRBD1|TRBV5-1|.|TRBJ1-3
TGCGCCAGCAGCCGGACAGGGGATCTTGGAAACACCATATATTTT
CASSRTGDLGNTIYF
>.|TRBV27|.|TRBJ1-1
TGTGCCAGCAGTTTCCAGGGAAGCACTGAAGCTTTCTTT
CASSFQGSTEAFF
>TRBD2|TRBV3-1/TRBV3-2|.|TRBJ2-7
TGTGCCAGCAGCCAAGAGATCGGCGGGACTAGCTACGACGAGCAGTACTTC
CASSQEIGGTSYDEQYF
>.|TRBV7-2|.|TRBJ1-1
TGTGCCAGCAGCTCCCACATGAACACTGAAGCTTTCTTT
CASSSHMNTEAFF
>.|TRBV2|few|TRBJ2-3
TGTGCCAGCAGTGAAGGACTAGCAGATACGCAGTATTTT
CASSEGLADTQYF
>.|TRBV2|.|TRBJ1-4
TGTGCCAGCAGAGAAACCGGGATTCCTAATGAAAAACTGTTTTTT
CASRETGIPNEKLFF
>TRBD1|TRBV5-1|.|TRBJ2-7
TGCGCCAGCAGCTTGAGGGGGCCCTACGAGCAGTACTTC
CASSLRGPYEQYF
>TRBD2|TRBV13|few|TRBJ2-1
TGTGCCAGCACCTACGGGACTAGCGACTACAATGAGCAGTTCTTC
CASTYGTSDYNEQFF
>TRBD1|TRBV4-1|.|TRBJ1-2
TGCGCCAGCAGCCAACCGGGACAGGGCAACTATGGCTACACCTTC
CASSQPGQGNYGYTF
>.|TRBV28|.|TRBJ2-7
TGTGCCAGCAATCCGGGGGGCGGTTGGGACGAGCAGTACTTC
CASNPGGGWDEQYF
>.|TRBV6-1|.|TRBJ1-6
TGTGCCAGCAGTGGACAGGTCATCGGGTTTAATTCACCCCTCCACTTT
CASSGQVIGFNSPLHF
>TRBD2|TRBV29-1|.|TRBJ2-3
TGCAGCGTTGAAGACCCGGACGTAAAGAGGGCGGGAGTTAGCACAGATACGCAGTATTTT
CSVEDPDVKRAGVSTDTQYF
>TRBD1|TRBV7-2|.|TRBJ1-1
TGTGCCAGCAGCTTGTTACCGGGACAGGGGGCCAGGGGAGCTTTCTTT
CASSLLPGQGARGAFF
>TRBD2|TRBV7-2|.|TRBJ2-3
TGTGCCAGCAGCGCGACGGGAGGTCCCCCAGATACGCAGTATTTT
CASSATGGPPDTQYF
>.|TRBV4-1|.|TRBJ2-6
TGCGCCAGCAGCCAAGAATTCGGGACTGGGGCCAACGTCCTGACTTTC
CASSQEFGTGANVLTF
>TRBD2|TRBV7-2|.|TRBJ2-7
TGTGCCAGCAGCTTAGTTCCTAGCGGGAGTGGGTACGAGCAGTACTTC
CASSLVPSGSGYEQYF